One sample yielded the 29 T cell receptor beta chains listed below, sequenced in a study of molecular identifiers for immune sequencing clone quantification (dated by TCRdb to 2017 to 2018). Library creation used PCR. Data came from an Illumina HiSeq 4000. TCRdb reran the public reads through fastp at Q25 and MiXCR, keeping productive beta chains. Duplicate CDR3 protein sequences are folded into a single record with the most common DNA and genes. This sample comprises about half a million distinct CDR3 sequences, about a fifth of them detected only once. The top ten clones comprise about 0.78% of the sample. The sequencing input was naive CD8+ T cells from blood, with Jurkat cell RNA spiked in. The cell subset or site label, as the study defines it: FACS-sorted CD8+CD4-CCR7+CD45RA+ naive T cells. These receptors originate from a human donor in good health. Some libraries in this study had Jurkat cell RNA spiked in.

In its sample, this clonotype was seen a few times. The gene calls are TRBV29-1 and TRBJ1-2; no firm D call. V was shortened by 1 base and J by 8 bases, with 14 bases between the two germline ends. CDR1 and CDR2 (germline): SQVTM, ANQGSEA. This CDR3 is 13 amino acids long. For the CDR3, the DNA is TGCAGCGTTGAAGCATCGGCAGTTAAGGGCTACACCTTC. It encodes CSVEASAVKGYTF.

The table lists this clonotype with many counts. The rearrangement uses TRBV6-1 and TRBJ2-2; D tentatively fits TRBD1 or TRBD2 (5 bases each). In germline, CDR1 is MNHNS, CDR2 SASEGT. CDR3 length: 15 residues. The V gene lost 5 bases and the J gene lost 3 bases, with 13 bases spanning the gap. The CDR3 DNA reads as TGTGCCAGCAGTAGGGACCAATGGGACACCGGGGAGCTGTTTTTT. It translates to CASSRDQWDTGELFF.

This clonotype showed up many times. The rearrangement uses TRBV19 and TRBJ2-1; D may match TRBD1 or TRBD2 (5 bases each). V gave up 8 bases and J gave up 5 bases, with 16 bases separating them. Germline values: CDR1 LNHDA, CDR2 SQIVND (reference sequence). The CDR3 totals 14 residues. CDR3: CASSPGPLNNEQFF. The CDR3 DNA is TGTGCCAGTTCCCCGGGACCTTTGAACAATGAGCAGTTCTTC.

Many counts were recorded for this clonotype. This chain connects TRBV28 to TRBJ1-2, with 8 bases matching TRBD1. This CDR3 region has 15 residues. The V segment lost 4 bases and the J segment 5 bases; nucleotides outside the gene matches: 9. The germline CDR1 and CDR2 sequences are MDHEN and SYDVKM. CDR3 protein: CASSSADRDPYGYTF. The CDR3 DNA follows: TGTGCCAGCAGTTCCGCGGACAGGGACCCATATGGCTACACCTTC.

The chain links TRBV19 to TRBJ2-7; D gene ambiguous. There are 14 residues in the CDR3. Trimming left V 3 bases short and J 2 bases short, with 11 bases between. Germline CDR1 reads LNHDA; CDR2 reads SQIVND (reference sequence). CDR3 loop: CASSITDLAYEQYF. In DNA form, the CDR3 reads TGTGCCAGTAGTATTACGGACCTGGCCTACGAGCAGTACTTC.

This clonotype has more than one count but fewer than ten. The chain has TRBV6-2 or TRBV6-3 and TRBJ2-3; D is unclear. V dropped 2 bases and J dropped 2 bases, with 8 bases sitting between them. The CDR3 length is 14 residues. Germline CDR1 and CDR2: MNHEY and SVGEGT. As DNA, the CDR3 is TGTGCCAGCAGTTACGATGGTAACACAGATACGCAGTATTTT. Translating gives CASSYDGNTDTQYF.

The rearrangement joins TRBV11-2 to TRBJ1-1, with a tentative D call TRBD1 (6 bases). Germline loops: CDR1 SGHAT, CDR2 FQNNGV. The CDR3 is 16 residues long. Trimming shortened V by 4 bases and J by 0 bases, and 15 bases separated the two germline ends. The DNA for the CDR3 is TGTGCCAGCAGCTACTGGGGGCACGGGGTGAACACTGAAGCTTTCTTT. Encoded protein: CASSYWGHGVNTEAFF.

This clonotype was found many times. The rearrangement joins TRBV2 to TRBJ2-3, with D perhaps matching TRBD1 (6 bases). V was clipped by 3 bases and J by 6 bases, with 13 bases between them. Looked up from germline, CDR1 is SNHLY and CDR2 is FYNNEI. The CDR3 runs to 14 residues. The CDR3, as DNA: TGTGCCAGCAGTGAGGGTGGGGGCTTGGATACGCAGTATTTT. This gives the protein CASSEGGGLDTQYF.

At least ten counts were recorded for this clonotype. The chain combines TRBV10-3 with TRBJ1-6; D is uncertain. Trimming left V 4 bases short and J 7 bases short, with 14 bases between. Germline values: CDR1 ENHRY, CDR2 SYGVKD. The CDR3 is 15 residues long. CDR3 sequence reads: CAISAAGIQNSPLHF. The CDR3 nucleotides read TGTGCCATCAGTGCTGCCGGCATCCAAAATTCACCCCTCCACTTT.

This clonotype was picked up a small number of times. The rearrangement links TRBV19 to TRBJ2-5, with 11 bases matching TRBD2. This CDR3 contains 15 residues. CDR1 LNHDA and CDR2 SQIVND come from the germline V gene (reference sequence). J lost 7 bases, V lost 5 bases, and 9 bases had no gene match. The CDR3: CASSLSGGGVRTQYF. The CDR3 DNA is TGTGCCAGTAGTCTTAGCGGGGGGGGCGTGAGGACCCAGTACTTC.

On this clonotype: One end of the junction does not line up with germline, which may come from a read error. The rearrangement links TRBV14 to TRBJ2-1; 10 bases are shared with TRBD1. Germline values: CDR1 SGHDN, CDR2 FVKESK. The length of the CDR3 is 15 residues. Here the CDR3 reads CAGSTAGQGYNEQFF. The CDR3 nucleotides are TGTGCCGGCAGTACTGCGGGACAGGGGTACAATGAGCAGTTCTTC.

This clonotype occurred once. The CDR3, as DNA: TGTGCCAGCAGCGAAACGGGACAGGGGGGAACCGGGGAGCTGTTTTTT. Translation: CASSETGQGGTGELFF. The genes are TRBV9 and TRBJ2-2, with TRBD1 matching over 11 bases. V dropped 3 bases and J dropped 5; count of bases not matched to a gene: 6. The CDR3 is 16 residues long. Per the germline V gene, CDR1 is SGDLS and CDR2 is YYNGEE.

This clonotype was counted a few times. The genes are TRBV4-3 and TRBJ1-1; 11 bases align to TRBD1. Germline V CDR1 and CDR2: LGHNA, YSLEER. This CDR3 is 15 amino acids long. V shed 2 bases and J 5 bases; nucleotides not matched to a gene: 4. The CDR3 region is CASSQWGQGVTEAFF. The CDR3 DNA reads TGCGCCAGCAGCCAATGGGGACAGGGGGTGACTGAAGCTTTCTTT.

This clonotype was seen ten or more times. The J gene is TRBJ2-1, the V gene TRBV4-3; the match to TRBD2 covers 7 bases. The CDR3 has 14 amino acids. CDR1 is LGHNA, CDR2 YSLEER, per germline. The trim removed 1 base at V and 7 bases at J, leaving 4 bases unmatched. The CDR3 DNA sequence: TGCGCCAGCAGCCAAGGGGTTAGCGGGAATGAGCAGTTCTTC. Protein sequence: CASSQGVSGNEQFF.

This clonotype was found a few times. The chain has TRBV7-2 and TRBJ2-1; D tentatively fits TRBD1 or TRBD2 (5 bases each). V was trimmed by 1 base and J by 8 bases, leaving 12 bases between them. The germline V gene has CDR1 SGHTA and CDR2 FQGNSA. This CDR3 spans 14 amino acids. CDR3 protein: CASSLVLLGDEQFF. The CDR3, as DNA: TGTGCCAGCAGCTTAGTGCTACTAGGGGATGAGCAGTTCTTC.

This clonotype occurred once. This may be a read error: a much more frequent sequence differs by one nucleotide. This chain links TRBV7-8 with TRBJ1-1, with 8 bases identical to TRBD1. In germline, CDR1 is SGHVS, CDR2 FQNEAQ. CDR3 length equals 15 residues. CDR3 region: CASSLAGGLGTEALF. The CDR3 nucleotides read TGTGCCAGCAGCCTGGCAGGGGGCCTGGGCACTGAAGCTCTCTTT.

In regard to this clonotype: It may be a read error: a sequence one base away is much more abundant. The V call is TRBV5-3, the J call TRBJ1-1; D remains ambiguous. TRBV5-3 is given ORF status, its function remaining uncertain. V lost 8 bases, J lost 7 bases, and 27 bases lay in between. There are 16 residues in the CDR3. Written as DNA, the CDR3 is TGTGCCAGCACCTACTCTTCGAGTTCTATAGCAAATGAAGCTTTCTTT. It yields the protein CASTYSSSSIANEAFF.

The chain carries TRBV2 and TRBJ2-5, with a weak D call TRBD2 (5 bases). The CDR3 length is 15 residues. Germline V gene sequence: CDR1 SNHLY, CDR2 FYNNEI. The V gene lost 7 bases and the J gene lost 3 bases, with 18 bases spanning the gap. The CDR3 here is CASIPERGREETQYF. The CDR3 DNA sequence: TGTGCCAGCATTCCCGAACGGGGAAGGGAAGAGACCCAGTACTTC. The whole variable domain, filled in from reference TRBV2 and TRBJ2-5, reads EPEVTQTPSHQVTQMGQEVILRCVPISNHLYFYWYRQILGQKVEFLVSFYNNEISEKSEIFDDQFSVERPDGSNFTLKIRSTKLEDSAMYFCASIPERGREETQYFGPGTRLLVL.

The rearrangement joins TRBV7-9 to TRBJ2-7; 7 bases agree with TRBD1. V was pared by 5 bases and J by 2 bases, with 6 bases of the junction left unmatched. The germline CDR1 and CDR2 sequences are SEHNR and FQNEAQ (reference sequence). The CDR3 covers 14 residues. CDR3 protein: CASSDGDRPYEQYF. In DNA, the CDR3 is TGTGCCAGCAGCGACGGGGACAGACCCTACGAGCAGTACTTC.

The chain links TRBV19 to TRBJ2-7, with a weak D call TRBD2 (6 bases). The germline V gene encodes CDR1 LNHDA and CDR2 SQIVND (reference sequence). V gave up 6 bases and J gave up 1 base, with 13 bases separating them. The CDR3 contains 14 residues. CDR3 sequence: CASRPGLSSYEQYF. The CDR3 bases are TGTGCCAGTAGGCCGGGACTCTCATCCTACGAGCAGTACTTC.

Concerning this clonotype itself: Possible read error: a much larger clone is one base away. The chain employs TRBV20-1 and TRBJ1-6; 7 bases map to TRBD1. CDR1 and CDR2 (germline): DFQATT, SNEGSKA (reference sequence). The CDR3 length is 14 residues. CDR3 amino acids: CGARETGINSPLHF. DNA for the CDR3: TGCGGTGCTAGAGAGACAGGGATTAATTCACCCCTCCACTTT.

The table lists this clonotype with a few counts. The J gene is TRBJ2-7, the V gene TRBV6-5, with a weak D call TRBD2 (5 bases). The CDR3 spans 14 residues. The V end lost 6 bases, the J end lost 2 bases, and 14 bases lay between the germline ends. Germline V lookup: CDR1 MNHEY, CDR2 SVGAGI. The CDR3 DNA follows: TGTGCCAGCAGCCTATCTAGGAGGCCCTACGAGCAGTACTTC. The encoded protein is CASSLSRRPYEQYF.

There are a few counts of this clonotype. The genes are TRBV4-3 and TRBJ2-3, with TRBD2 matching over 11 bases. CDR3 length equals 16 residues. Germline CDR1 and CDR2: LGHNA and YSLEER. V shed 0 bases and J 4 bases; nucleotides not matched to a gene: 3. The CDR3 here is CASSQDSGGASDTQYF. DNA for the CDR3: TGCGCCAGCAGCCAAGATAGCGGGGGGGCCTCAGATACGCAGTATTTT.

The table lists this clonotype with many counts. J is TRBJ1-5 and V is TRBV6-6, with D maybe TRBD1 (6 bases). The ends were cut back, 7 bases at V and 0 bases at J, with 16 bases in the middle. This CDR3 is built from 16 residues. The V gene's germline CDR1 is MNHNY and CDR2 SVGAGI (reference sequence). The chain's CDR3 is CASTLGGKYSNQPQHF. The CDR3 region has the DNA TGTGCCAGCACCCTAGGGGGGAAATATAGCAATCAGCCCCAGCATTTT.

The table lists this clonotype with many counts. The chain couples TRBV6-1 to TRBJ1-5; 7 nucleotides agree with TRBD1. This CDR3 spans 17 amino acids. V dropped 6 bases and J dropped 2; count of bases not matched to a gene: 13. CDR1 and CDR2 (germline): MNHNS, SASEGT. The chain's CDR3 is CASSPGTDPFGNQPQHF. In DNA form, the CDR3 reads TGTGCCAGCAGCCCCGGGACAGATCCTTTCGGCAATCAGCCCCAGCATTTT.

This rearrangement joins TRBV4-1 to TRBJ1-5; possible D gene TRBD1, 6 bases. The CDR3 sequence is 15 residues long. The V end lost 1 base, the J end lost 4 bases, and 11 bases lay between the germline ends. CDR1 MGHRA and CDR2 YSYEKL come from the germline V gene. The CDR3 region has the DNA TGCGCCAGCAGCCAAGGTGGGGGGGCGAATCAGCCCCAGCATTTT. Encoded protein: CASSQGGGANQPQHF.

A remark on this clonotype: A much larger clone differs by one base, so this may be a read error. This chain joins TRBV29-1 and TRBJ1-1, with a weak D call TRBD1 (6 bases). CDR1 and CDR2 from the germline V gene are SQVTM and ANQGSEA. Trimming shortened V by 8 bases and J by 8 bases, and 12 bases separated the two germline ends. This CDR3 region has 10 residues. The CDR3 loop is CSTRTAEAFF. Here the CDR3 DNA reads TGCAGCACTAGGACAGCCGAAGCTTTCTTT.

Ten or more counts support this clonotype. The V call is TRBV19, the J call TRBJ2-4; 7 bases match TRBD1. The V gene's germline CDR1 is LNHDA and CDR2 SQIVND (reference sequence). V was clipped by 6 bases and J by 1 base; unmatched bases: 3. CDR3 length: 14 residues. Here the CDR3 DNA reads TGTGCCAGTAGCCCACAGGGGGCCAAAAACATTCAGTACTTC. It translates to CASSPQGAKNIQYF.

This clonotype was seen many times. The V and J genes are TRBV14 and TRBJ2-3, with TRBD2 matching 11 bases. Losses at the gene ends were 3 bases for V and 0 bases for J; bases not matched to a gene: 11. Germline V gene data show CDR1 as SGHDN and CDR2 as FVKESK. The CDR3 runs to 19 residues. DNA for the CDR3: TGTGCCAGCAGCCAGACACCGGGACTAGCGGTAGAGAGCACAGATACGCAGTATTTT. Amino acid sequence: CASSQTPGLAVESTDTQYF.